A selection of T cell receptor beta chains follows, all from one sample in a study of T cell repertoires in cytomegalovirus infection. MiXCR, run by TCRdb on the reads, gives a single entry per CDR3 protein. The data show under 800,000 distinct CDR3 sequences, around 24% seen once. What was sequenced was CD8+ T cells from PBMCs. These receptor sequences come from a human donor in good health (CMV status not recorded). Some clones in this sample may be carry-over from other donors' samples. The CDR3 runs from the conserved cysteine through the conserved F or W. Fields, in order: D gene, clone size, V gene, CDR3 length, J gene, CDR3 DNA, CDR3 protein. The D gene is left open where the match is weak. Size is stated for part of the rows, as once, few or many counts, or as a class when the clone is expanded.

>TRBD2|.|TRBV28|22|TRBJ2-1
TGTGCCAGCAGTTCCCTAGGGGGCAAGACTAGCGGGGGAGAAAGCTCCTACAATGAGCAGTTCTTC
CASSSLGGKTSGGESSYNEQFF
>.|many|TRBV7-9|16|TRBJ1-1
TGTGCCAGCAGCCAAGCGGGGGCAGGAATGAACACTGAAGCTTTCTTT
CASSQAGAGMNTEAFF
>.|.|TRBV20-1|14|TRBJ1-5
TGCAGTGCAAAGCGAGGGGTGGGCAATCAGCCCCAGCATTTT
CSAKRGVGNQPQHF
>TRBD2|.|TRBV19|17|TRBJ2-2
TGTGCCAGTGCCTGGACTAGCGGGGGTTTGCACACCGGGGAGCTGTTTTTT
CASAWTSGGLHTGELFF
>.|.|TRBV7-6|14|TRBJ2-7
TGTGCCAGCAGCCCGTGGGACCGCTCCTACGAGCAGTACTTC
CASSPWDRSYEQYF
>.|.|TRBV12-3/TRBV12-4|15|TRBJ2-3
TGTGCCAGCAGGCCCGATTGGGGGCCTACAGATACGCAGTATTTT
CASRPDWGPTDTQYF
>TRBD1|.|TRBV29-1|12|TRBJ1-5
TGCAGCGTTGGACAGGGTGATCAGCCCCAGCATTTT
CSVGQGDQPQHF
>.|many|TRBV7-8|16|TRBJ1-2
TGTGCCAGCAGCTTAGTTCGGCGGGGAGTGGACTATGGCTACACCTTC
CASSLVRRGVDYGYTF
>.|.|TRBV6-2/TRBV6-3|13|TRBJ2-3
TGTGCCAGCAACCTTCGTCGACCAGATACGCAGTATTTT
CASNLRRPDTQYF
>TRBD2|.|TRBV6-5|15|TRBJ2-1
TGTGCCAGCAGTTACCGGCGAGCGGGGTTAAATGAGCAGTTCTTC
CASSYRRAGLNEQFF
>.|many|TRBV7-2|11|TRBJ1-2
TGTGCCAGCCCGAGGCCCTATGGCTACACCTTC
CASPRPYGYTF
>.|many|TRBV4-1|15|TRBJ2-1
TGCGCCAGCAGCCACCGGGACTCCTCCTACAATGAGCAGTTCTTC
CASSHRDSSYNEQFF
>.|few|TRBV5-5|15|TRBJ2-2
TGTGCCAGCAGCTTGTTTGGAGAGGGCACCGGGGAGCTGTTTTTT
CASSLFGEGTGELFF
>TRBD1|many|TRBV28|16|TRBJ2-1
TGTGCCAGCAGTTTACCCCAGGGGGCCTATCGCAATGAGCAGTTCTTC
CASSLPQGAYRNEQFF
>.|many|TRBV28|13|TRBJ2-3
TGTGCCAGCAGTTCAGGGAATACAGATACGCAGTATTTT
CASSSGNTDTQYF
>TRBD1|few|TRBV19|16|TRBJ1-5
TGTGCCAGTAGTCCCGGACAGGAGGACTACAATCAGCCCCAGCATTTT
CASSPGQEDYNQPQHF
>.|.|TRBV19|16|TRBJ2-1
TGTGCCAGTAGTACCCCGACTCGGAGCTCCTACAATGAGCAGTTCTTC
CASSTPTRSSYNEQFF
>TRBD1|.|TRBV28|15|TRBJ1-2
TGTGCCAGCAGTGTCAGGGGGACAGGGATCCGGGGCTACACCTTC
CASSVRGTGIRGYTF
>.|few|TRBV20-1|14|TRBJ1-4
TGCAGTGCTAGAGCCCGACAGACTAATGAAAAACTGTTTTTT
CSARARQTNEKLFF
>TRBD2|.|TRBV15|17|TRBJ2-1
TGTGCCACCAAACCAGGACTAGCGGGGGGAAGTCGGGTGGAGCAGTTCTTC
CATKPGLAGGSRVEQFF
>TRBD2|many|TRBV7-2|20|TRBJ2-4
TGTGCCAGCAGCTTACCTAGCGGGGGCCTAGACTGGAAAGTTAGGAACATTCAGTACTTC
CASSLPSGGLDWKVRNIQYF
>TRBD1|few|TRBV20-1|16|TRBJ1-6
TGCAGTGCTTGGGACAGGGCGGGCTCCTATAATTCACCCCTCCACTTT
CSAWDRAGSYNSPLHF
>.|.|TRBV6-6|15|TRBJ1-3
TGTGCCAACAGTTACCCCGGGGGCAGGGAAAACACCATATATTTT
CANSYPGGRENTIYF
>.|many|TRBV7-6|17|TRBJ2-2
TGTGCCAGCAGCTTTGGAGGAGGGGGAAAGAACACCGGGGAGCTGTTTTTT
CASSFGGGGKNTGELFF
>.|once|TRBV6-5|14|TRBJ2-7
TGTGCCAGCAGTTACGGAGGTCCCGTCTACGAGCAGTACTTC
CASSYGGPVYEQYF
>TRBD1|many|TRBV7-6|14|TRBJ1-1
TGTGCCAGCAGCGCCGGGACAGTGAACACTGAAGCTTTCTTT
CASSAGTVNTEAFF
>.|.|TRBV2|15|TRBJ2-3
TGTGCCAGCAGTGAAGCAGGGTGGAATGTAGATACGCAGTATTTT
CASSEAGWNVDTQYF
>.|.|TRBV6-5|19|TRBJ2-1
TGTGCCAGCAGTTACCGACCTTCCACAGGCCTTGCTTCCTACATTGAGCAGTTCTTC
CASSYRPSTGLASYIEQFF
>.|many|TRBV6-1|16|TRBJ1-6
TGTGCCAGCAGATCGAGGGGGAGCTCCTATAATTCACCCCTCCACTTT
CASRSRGSSYNSPLHF
>.|few|TRBV25-1|16|TRBJ2-6
TGTGCCAGCAGTGGGGGTTTTGGCTCCGGGGCCAACGTCCTGACTTTC
CASSGGFGSGANVLTF
>.|.|TRBV27|14|TRBJ1-1
TGTGCCAGCAGTTTAGTGTCCCGGCGGACTGAAGCTTTCTTT
CASSLVSRRTEAFF
>.|.|TRBV14|15|TRBJ2-2
TGTACCAGCAGCCAAGATCCCGGACTGTTTACCGAGCTGTTTTTT
CTSSQDPGLFTELFF
>TRBD1|.|TRBV4-1|14|TRBJ2-2
TGCGCCAGCAGCCACGGACAGGGCTTAGGGGAGCTGTTTTTT
CASSHGQGLGELFF
>TRBD2|.|TRBV2|15|TRBJ2-1
TGTGCCAGCCCGAGCCGACTAGCGGGGGATGATGAGCAGTTCTTC
CASPSRLAGDDEQFF
>.|many|TRBV6-1|16|TRBJ2-2
.
CASSSSNRGHTGELFF
>.|many|TRBV7-9|15|TRBJ2-2
TGTGCCAGCGAAAGGGCGGACAGTAACACCGGGGAGCTGTTTTTT
CASERADSNTGELFF
>TRBD1|few|TRBV7-9|16|TRBJ1-5
TGTGCCAGCAGCTTAGTTCTAGGACAGGGTAATCAGCCCCAGCATTTT
CASSLVLGQGNQPQHF
>.|.|TRBV20-1|13|TRBJ1-5
TGCAGTGTTTTGGACACTCCGCATCAGCCCCAGCATTTT
CSVLDTPHQPQHF
>TRBD2|many|TRBV28|15|TRBJ2-1
TGTGCCAGCAGTCCGGGACTAGCGGGGGTTAATGAGCAGTTCTTC
CASSPGLAGVNEQFF
>.|many|TRBV6-2/TRBV6-3|18|TRBJ2-1
TGTGCCAGCAGTTACTCGATCGACAGGGAGGGGATCTACAATGAGCAGTTCTTC
CASSYSIDREGIYNEQFF
>.|.|TRBV20-1|13|TRBJ1-2
TGCAGTCTGGAATGGGACTTACTCTATGGCTACACCTTC
CSLEWDLLYGYTF